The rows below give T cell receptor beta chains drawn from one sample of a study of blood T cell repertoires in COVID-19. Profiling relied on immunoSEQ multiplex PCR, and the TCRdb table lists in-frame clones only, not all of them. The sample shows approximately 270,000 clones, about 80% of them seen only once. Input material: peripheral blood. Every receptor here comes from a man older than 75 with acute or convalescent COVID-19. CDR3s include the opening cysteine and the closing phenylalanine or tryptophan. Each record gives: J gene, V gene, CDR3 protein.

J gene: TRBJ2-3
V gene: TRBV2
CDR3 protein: CASSVQGKAQYF

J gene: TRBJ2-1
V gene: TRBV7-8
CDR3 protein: CASSLQGSPYNEQFF

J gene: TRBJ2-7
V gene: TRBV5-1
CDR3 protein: CASSLGGTNNYEQYF

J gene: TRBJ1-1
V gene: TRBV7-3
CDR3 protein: CASSWDMNTEAFF

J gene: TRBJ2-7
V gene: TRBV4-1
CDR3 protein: CASSPPDRASYEQYF

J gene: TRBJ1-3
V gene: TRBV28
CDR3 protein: CASSPPGQISGNTIYF

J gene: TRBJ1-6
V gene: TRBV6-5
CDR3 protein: CASRRPGAGNSPLHF

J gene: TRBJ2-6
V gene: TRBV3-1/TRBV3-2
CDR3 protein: CASSQGGLPRSGANVLTF

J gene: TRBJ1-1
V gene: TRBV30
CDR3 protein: CAWSIWDRVNTEAFF

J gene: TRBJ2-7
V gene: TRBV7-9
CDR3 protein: CASSQMPQGISSYEQYF

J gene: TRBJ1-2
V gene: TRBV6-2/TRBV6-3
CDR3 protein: CASSYVQGAPLNYGYTF

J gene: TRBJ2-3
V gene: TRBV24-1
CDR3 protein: CATSDLHSFRLAFTQYF

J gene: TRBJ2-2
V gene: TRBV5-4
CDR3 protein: CASSLWQRQGRTGELFF

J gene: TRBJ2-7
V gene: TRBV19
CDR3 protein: CASSIGQGAYEQYF

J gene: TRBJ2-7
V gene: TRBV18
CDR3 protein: CASSPRERGEQYF

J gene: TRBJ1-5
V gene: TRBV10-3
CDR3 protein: CAISEGQGRQPQHF

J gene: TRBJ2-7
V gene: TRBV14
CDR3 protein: CASSQSTGGSYEQYF

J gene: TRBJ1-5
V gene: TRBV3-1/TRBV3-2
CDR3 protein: CASSSGEGSNQPQHF

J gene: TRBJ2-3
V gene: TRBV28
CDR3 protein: CASSLSGGGTDTQYF

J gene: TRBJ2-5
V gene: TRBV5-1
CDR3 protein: CASSLFVIAGSFQETQYF

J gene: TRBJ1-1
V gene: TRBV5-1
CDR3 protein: CASSSQGIEAFF

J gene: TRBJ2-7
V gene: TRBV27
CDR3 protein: CASSLADRVSYEQYF

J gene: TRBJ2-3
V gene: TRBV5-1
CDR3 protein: CASSYGEGGRTDTQYF

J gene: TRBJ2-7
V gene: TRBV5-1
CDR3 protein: CASSFGGTGNEQYF

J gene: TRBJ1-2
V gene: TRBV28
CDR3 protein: CASSSFGLRGENYGYTF

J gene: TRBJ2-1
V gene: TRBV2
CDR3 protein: CASSERRGKTNEQFF

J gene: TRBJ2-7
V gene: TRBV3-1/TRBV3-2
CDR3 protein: CASSRDRGYYEQYF

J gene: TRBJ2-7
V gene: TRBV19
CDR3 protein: CASSWGQGAYEEQYF

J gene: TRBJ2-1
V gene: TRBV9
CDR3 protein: CASRATGGLNEQFF

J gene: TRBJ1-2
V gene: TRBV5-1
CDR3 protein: CASSQRTGGPVNYGYTF

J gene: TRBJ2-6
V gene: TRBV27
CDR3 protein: CASSDWDRGRGANVLTF

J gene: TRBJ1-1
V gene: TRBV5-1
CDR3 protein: CASSVNQGNTEAFF

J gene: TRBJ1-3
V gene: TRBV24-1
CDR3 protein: CATSDPTGASGNTIYF

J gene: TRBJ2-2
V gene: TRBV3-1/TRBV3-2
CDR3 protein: CASSQVGALVGELFF

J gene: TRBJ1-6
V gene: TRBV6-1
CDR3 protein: CASSFITGNNSPLHF

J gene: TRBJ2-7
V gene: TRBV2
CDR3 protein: CASSEAVRGSYEQYF

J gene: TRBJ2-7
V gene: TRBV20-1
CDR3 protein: CSASPGTSGILDEQYF

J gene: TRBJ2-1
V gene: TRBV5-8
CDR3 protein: CASSFSVGGINEQFF

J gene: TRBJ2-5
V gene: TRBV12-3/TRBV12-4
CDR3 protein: CASSLFLETQYF

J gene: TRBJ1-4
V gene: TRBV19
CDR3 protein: CASSIPGSNEKLFF

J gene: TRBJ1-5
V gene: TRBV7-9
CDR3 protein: CASSSYSGTGINQPQHF